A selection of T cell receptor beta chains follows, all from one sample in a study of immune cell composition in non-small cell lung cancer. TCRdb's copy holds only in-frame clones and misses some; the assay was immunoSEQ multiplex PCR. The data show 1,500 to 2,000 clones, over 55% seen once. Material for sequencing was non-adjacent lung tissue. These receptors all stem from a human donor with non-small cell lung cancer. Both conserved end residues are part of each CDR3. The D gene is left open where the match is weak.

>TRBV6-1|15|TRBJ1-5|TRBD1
TGTGCCAGCAGTGGACAGGGGTATGGCAATCAGCCCCAGCATTTT
CASSGQGYGNQPQHF
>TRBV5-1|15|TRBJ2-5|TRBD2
TGCGCCAGCAGCCTCTTAGCGGGGGTAGTAGGGACCCAGTACTTC
CASSLLAGVVGTQYF
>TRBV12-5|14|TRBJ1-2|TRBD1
TGTGCTAGTGGTTTGGGGGGACAGAGACCTGGCTACACCTTC
CASGLGGQRPGYTF
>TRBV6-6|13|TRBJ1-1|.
TGTGCCAGCAGCCCCGGACCAGGGACTGAAGCTTTCTTT
CASSPGPGTEAFF
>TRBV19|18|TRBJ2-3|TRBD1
TGTGCCAGTAGTGTTCGAGGAAGTCGATCAGGGGGTACAGATACGCAGTATTTT
CASSVRGSRSGGTDTQYF
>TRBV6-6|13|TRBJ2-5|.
TGTGCCAGCAGCAGGCGGGGATGGGAGACCCAGTACTTC
CASSRRGWETQYF